This section outlines one TCR beta chain sequence together with its context. Its antigen is unknown. TCRdb keeps only in-frame clones here, not all; method: immunoSEQ multiplex PCR. The sample shows tens of thousands of clones, nearly 85% of them seen only once. CDR3 length: 13 amino acids. J lost 0 bases, V lost 8 bases, and 3 bases had no gene match. Germline assignment: CDR1 GTSNPN and CDR2 SVGIG (reference sequence). This sample stems from a study of neoadjuvant nivolumab and ipilimumab in lung cancer. Overall study findings and caveats: Pathologic regression was not significantly tied to TCR clonality. Compared with tumor-adjacent uninvolved lung, resected tumors showed greater richness and clonality.

The sample in question was tumor tissue, obtained after neoadjuvant nivolumab, alone or with ipilimumab, at or shortly before surgery. The J gene is TRBJ2-7, the V gene TRBV30; TRBD2 agrees at 11 bases. This receptor was obtained from an adult with non-small cell lung cancer. The CDR3 reads CAGTSGSSYEQYF. CDR3 coding DNA: TGTGCCGGAACTAGCGGGAGCTCCTACGAGCAGTACTTC.